The rows below give T cell receptor beta chains drawn from one sample of a study of T cell responses to AZD1222 COVID-19 vaccine. Generated by immunoSEQ multiplex PCR, the TCRdb table keeps only in-frame clones and is missing some. The repertoire has about 84,000 clones, over 75% of them found once; the top ten carry 12%. The sample consisted of peripheral blood, taken 28 days after the second AZD1222 dose. These receptors came from an adult who received the AZD1222 COVID-19 vaccine. Each CDR3 is given with its conserved first and last residue. A D gene is named only where the DNA matches it firmly. The size of a clone is reported for some rows only, either as once, few or many, or as a class for expanded clones.

.	TRBJ1-4	.	TRBV24-1	TGTGCCACCGCTTCATCTAGGGCAACGGGCGAAAAACTGTTTTTT	CATASSRATGEKLFF
.	TRBJ2-5	.	TRBV18	TGTGCCAGCTCACCCGACAGGCTCCAAGAGACCCAGTACTTC	CASSPDRLQETQYF
.	TRBJ2-1	.	TRBV7-9	TGTGCCAGCAACGACCCGGCCCACAATGAGCAGTTCTTC	CASNDPAHNEQFF
.	TRBJ1-5	.	TRBV28	TGTGCCAGCAGTATACAGGGCAATCAGCCCCAGCATTTT	CASSIQGNQPQHF
.	TRBJ2-7	few	TRBV6-1	TGTGCCAGCAGTGAGGGGGTCGGGCCTAGCACCTACGAGCAGTACTTC	CASSEGVGPSTYEQYF
.	TRBJ1-6	.	TRBV7-2	TGTGCCAGCAGCTTAGCTCGGAGCTCCTATAATTCACCCCTCCACTTT	CASSLARSSYNSPLHF
.	TRBJ1-2	.	TRBV6-2/TRBV6-3	TGTGCCAGCAGTTACTCGAAGGGAGCGGCGATAGGCTCGCAAATGAGGGGCTACACCTTC	CASSYSKGAAIGSQMRGYTF
TRBD1	TRBJ2-4	.	TRBV7-2	TGTGCCAGCAGCAGGGGGCAGGCTAAAAACATTCAGTACTTC	CASSRGQAKNIQYF
.	TRBJ1-2	.	TRBV5-6	TGTGCCAGCAGGCCAGGTCCCTTGAACTATGGCTACACCTTC	CASRPGPLNYGYTF
.	TRBJ1-5	.	TRBV4-3	TGCGCCAGCAGCCTCTCAGGAGGAGCGAATCAGCCCCAGCATTTT	CASSLSGGANQPQHF
.	TRBJ2-2	.	TRBV4-3	TGCGCCAGCAGCCGCACCCGGACGCAGAACACCGGGGAGCTGTTTTTT	CASSRTRTQNTGELFF
TRBD2	TRBJ2-2	.	TRBV7-8	TGTGCCAGCGGAAAGAGTAGCGGGAGGGCGAACACCGGGGAGCTGTTTTTT	CASGKSSGRANTGELFF
.	TRBJ1-3	.	TRBV6-2/TRBV6-3	TGTGCCAGCAGCCAGGACCTTGGAAACACCATATATTTT	CASSQDLGNTIYF
.	TRBJ1-5	.	TRBV12-5	TGTGCTAGTGGTTTGGTAATCCAGGGTACTCAGCCCCAGCATTTT	CASGLVIQGTQPQHF
.	TRBJ1-3	once	TRBV29-1	TGCAGCGTTGCTGGGGGGGGAAACACCATATATTTT	CSVAGGGNTIYF